This T cell receptor beta chain was sequenced for a study of blood T cell repertoires in COVID-19. Whole-study context: The origin of the acute and convalescent COVID-19 samples was the United States, Italy and Spain. T cells, B-cell-depleted T cells, or PBMCs supplied cDNA or gDNA.

Under the authors' procedure: Nucleated cell counts were estimated from reference gene primer amplification. The table came from immunoSEQ multiplex PCR; TCRdb's copy has only in-frame clones and leaves some out. V and J calls and clone size are copied from that table; D and trimming were computed from the DNA. The table has roughly 310,000 clones, over 75% seen once. The V gene lost 8 bases and the J gene lost 3 bases, with 14 bases spanning the gap. Germline loops: CDR1 SNHLY, CDR2 FYNNEI. This CDR3 contains 14 residues. The chain uses TRBV2 and TRBJ1-3, with D unresolved. The material sequenced was peripheral blood. This TCR was sampled from a woman between 50 and 59 years old with active or convalescent COVID-19. The CDR3 is CASQWSSGGNTIYF. The CDR3 nucleotides are TGTGCCAGCCAATGGTCTTCAGGTGGAAACACCATATATTTT. Supplemented by reference TRBV2 and TRBJ1-3, the full variable domain reads EPEVTQTPSHQVTQMGQEVILRCVPISNHLYFYWYRQILGQKVEFLVSFYNNEISEKSEIFDDQFSVERPDGSNFTLKIRSTKLEDSAMYFCASQWSSGGNTIYFGEGSWLTVV.